This entry features one TCR beta chain sequence. The data derive from a study of blood T cell repertoires in COVID-19. Looking at the study overall: T cells, B-cell-depleted T cells, or PBMCs provided the cDNA or gDNA that served as material.

This CDR3 has 15 residues. Germline CDR1 is LNHDA and CDR2 is SQIVND (reference sequence). V lost 3 bases and J 3 bases, leaving 15 bases between the germline ends. Method: immunoSEQ multiplex PCR; TCRdb's copy keeps in-frame clones and lacks some. The sample includes about 240,000 clones, around four fifths seen only once; the top ten take 5% to 8%. The receptor's source is an older woman with active or convalescent COVID-19. This sequence joins TRBV19 and TRBJ2-7, with a weak D call TRBD2 (7 bases). Sequencing used peripheral blood. The CDR3 loop reads CASSIHTGRDYEQYF. CDR3 DNA sequence: TGTGCCAGTAGTATCCATACAGGGAGGGACTACGAGCAGTACTTC. Supplemented by reference TRBV19 and TRBJ2-7, the full variable domain reads DGGITQSPKYLFRKEGQNVTLSCEQNLNHDAMYWYRQDPGQGLRLIYYSQIVNDFQKGDIAEGYSVSREKKESFPLTVTSAQKNPTAFYLCASSIHTGRDYEQYFGPGTRLTVT.